The entry that follows covers one T cell receptor beta chain sequence. The conserved phenylalanine or tryptophan normally closing the CDR3 is absent here, so this likely arose from a read error. This record belongs to a study of tumor-infiltrating lymphocytes in primary liver carcinoma. For the study at large: Donors underwent surgery for histopathologically diagnosed primary liver carcinoma.

The researchers obtained blood RNA from unsorted whole blood and also extracted germline DNA. TCR beta cDNA was reverse-transcribed from 450 to 500 ng of total RNA. The reaction used a constant-region primer and ProtoScript II reverse transcriptase. Three-round nested multiplex PCR performed with slightly modified ARM-PCR produced the TCR beta libraries. TCRdb called the multiplex PCR reads again in MiXCR, with one record for every CDR3 protein. Counted here are about 180,000 distinct CDR3 sequences, less than 65% occurring once; the ten biggest clones make up approximately 65%. This TCR was sampled from a middle-aged man with primary liver carcinoma and hepatitis B virus infection. The sample taken for sequencing was peripheral blood.

The CDR3 DNA reads as TGTGCCACCCGTACAGGGGCTGGAAACACCATATATTCT. Amino acids: CATRTGAGNTIYS. The chain couples TRBV12-3 or TRBV12-4 to TRBJ1-3; 7 nucleotides match TRBD1. The J segment lost 2 bases and the V segment lost 10 bases, leaving 5 bases of the junction unmatched. CDR3 length equals 13 residues.